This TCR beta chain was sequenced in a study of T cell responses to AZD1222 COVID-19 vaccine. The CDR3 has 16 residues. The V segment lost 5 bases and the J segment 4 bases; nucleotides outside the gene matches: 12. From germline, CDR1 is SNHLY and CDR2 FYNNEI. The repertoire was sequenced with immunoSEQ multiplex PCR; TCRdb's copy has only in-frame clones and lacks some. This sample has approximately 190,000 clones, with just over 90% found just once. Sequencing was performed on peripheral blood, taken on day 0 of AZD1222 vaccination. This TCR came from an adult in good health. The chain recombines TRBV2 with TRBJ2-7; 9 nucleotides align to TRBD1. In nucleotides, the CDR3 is TGTGCCAGCAGTCTTCGAGGACAGGGGTTTGGGTACGAGCAGTACTTC. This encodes CASSLRGQGFGYEQYF.